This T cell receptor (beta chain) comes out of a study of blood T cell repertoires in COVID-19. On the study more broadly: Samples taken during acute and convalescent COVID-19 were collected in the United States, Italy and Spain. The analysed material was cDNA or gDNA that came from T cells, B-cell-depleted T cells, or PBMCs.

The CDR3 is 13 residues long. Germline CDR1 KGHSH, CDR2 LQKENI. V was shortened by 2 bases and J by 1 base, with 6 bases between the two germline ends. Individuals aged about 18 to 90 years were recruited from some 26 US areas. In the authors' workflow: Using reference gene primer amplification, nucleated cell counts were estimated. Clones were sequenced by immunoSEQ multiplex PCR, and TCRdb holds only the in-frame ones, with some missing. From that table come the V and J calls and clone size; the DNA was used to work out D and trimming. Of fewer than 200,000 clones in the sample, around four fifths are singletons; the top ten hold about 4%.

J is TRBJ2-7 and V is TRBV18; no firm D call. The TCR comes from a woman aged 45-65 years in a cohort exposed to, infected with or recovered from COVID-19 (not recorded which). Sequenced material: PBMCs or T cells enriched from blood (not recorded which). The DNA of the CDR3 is TGTGCCAGCTCACCATCCGGGTCCTACGAGCAGTACTTC. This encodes CASSPSGSYEQYF.